This is a list of T cell receptor beta chains from one sample in a study of shared clonotypes between healthy human individuals. Sequencing was performed with immunoSEQ multiplex PCR; in TCRdb, only in-frame clones are kept and a portion is missing. The sample gives hundreds of thousands of clones, nearly 95% of which show up once; less than 25% is in the top ten. Sequenced: naive CD8+ T cells sorted from blood. The receptor source for this set is a young man in good health. Each CDR3 is given with its conserved first and last residue. The order of the fields is clone size, V gene, J gene, D gene, CDR3 protein, CDR3 DNA. A D gene is named only where the DNA matches it firmly. The size field is filled for only some rows; it gives once, few, many or a size class.

-,TRBV11-2,TRBJ2-3,-,CASSLTGTDTQYF,TGTGCCAGCAGCTTAACCGGCACAGATACGCAGTATTTT
-,TRBV29-1,TRBJ1-2,TRBD1,CSVEDRSIGYTF,TGCAGCGTTGAGGACAGGTCTATTGGCTACACCTTC
-,TRBV2,TRBJ2-7,-,CASLGVSYEQYF,TGTGCCAGCCTAGGGGTCTCCTACGAGCAGTACTTC
-,TRBV9,TRBJ2-7,-,CASSADGLAPYEQYF,TGTGCCAGCAGCGCTGACGGGCTGGCCCCCTACGAGCAGTACTTC
-,TRBV7-9,TRBJ2-2,-,CASSDGRSGELFF,TGTGCCAGCAGCGATGGACGTTCCGGGGAGCTGTTTTTT
-,TRBV4-3,TRBJ2-7,-,CASSQETVGVGMDEQYF,TGCGCCAGCAGCCAAGAGACAGTTGGGGTTGGGATGGACGAGCAGTACTTC
-,TRBV7-9,TRBJ2-3,-,CASSPPRGGNTDTQYF,TGTGCCAGCAGCCCACCAAGGGGGGGCAACACAGATACGCAGTATTTT
-,TRBV7-6,TRBJ2-7,-,CASSLGEDGLGEQYF,TGTGCCAGCAGCTTAGGGGAGGACGGACTTGGCGAGCAGTACTTC
once,TRBV5-4,TRBJ1-1,-,CASSLVQGREAFF,TGTGCCAGCAGCTTGGTTCAGGGGAGGGAAGCTTTCTTT
-,TRBV21-1,TRBJ2-1,-,CASNHPDWDFYNEQFF,TGTGCCAGCAACCACCCGGATTGGGACTTCTACAATGAGCAGTTCTTC
-,TRBV28,TRBJ2-1,TRBD2,CASSSSSSGSPFDNEQFF,TGTGCCAGCAGTTCCTCCTCTAGCGGGAGCCCCTTTGACAATGAGCAGTTCTTC
-,TRBV6-5,TRBJ2-7,TRBD2,CASSYGAGGTYEQYF,TGTGCCAGCAGTTACGGAGCGGGAGGGACCTACGAGCAGTACTTC
-,TRBV7-9,TRBJ1-4,-,CASSPQKSNEKLFF,TGTGCCAGCAGTCCACAGAAATCTAATGAAAAACTGTTTTTT
once,TRBV27,TRBJ1-3,-,CASRAVFRMATSPVPIYF,TGTGCCAGCAGAGCAGTTTTCCGAATGGCTACATCTCCGGTCCCCATATATTTT
few,TRBV27,TRBJ2-1,-,CASRLYNEQFF,TGTGCCAGCAGGCTCTACAATGAGCAGTTCTTC
-,TRBV13,TRBJ1-1,-,CASSLVGGKNTEAFF,TGTGCCAGCAGCTTAGTTGGTGGGAAGAACACTGAAGCTTTCTTT
-,TRBV27,TRBJ2-3,-,CASSLPGATDTQYF,TGTGCCAGCAGTTTACCGGGAGCCACAGATACGCAGTATTTT
-,TRBV7-2,TRBJ2-3,TRBD1,CASSFTGGGSADTQYF,TGTGCCAGCAGCTTTACAGGGGGCGGGAGTGCAGATACGCAGTATTTT
-,TRBV7-8,TRBJ2-1,-,CASSLALGPSNEQFF,TGTGCCAGCAGCTTAGCGCTAGGGCCTAGCAACGAGCAGTTCTTC
-,TRBV5-4,TRBJ2-1,-,CASSLGGTVEFF,TGTGCCAGCAGCTTAGGGGGGACAGTAGAGTTCTTC
-,TRBV4-1,TRBJ2-1,-,CASSLRGRDSYNEQFF,TGCGCCAGTAGTTTAAGGGGGAGAGACTCCTACAATGAGCAGTTCTTC